This TCR beta chain emerged from a study of T cells after yellow fever vaccination. A universal primer site and UMIs were added as TCR cDNA was made by 5'RACE template switching. TCRdb re-called the 5' RACE reads with MiXCR, one entry per CDR3 protein. The sample has some 350,000 distinct CDR3 sequences, about 4% seen once. Per the germline V gene, CDR1 is WSHSY and CDR2 is SAAADI. Losses at the gene ends were 7 bases for V and 9 bases for J; bases not matched to a gene: 9. The CDR3 contains 13 residues. Study-wide findings and caveats: Clonotypes appearing in both CD4 and CD8 compartments existed, and their share was small.

On this clonotype: Its antigen is still unknown.

The gene calls are TRBV10-2 and TRBJ2-7; 10 positions match TRBD2. This TCR was recovered from a man younger than 35 who received the YFV17D yellow fever vaccine. The sample consisted of PBMCs, taken 5 days after the yellow fever booster vaccination. The chain's CDR3 is CASTLAGDPVQYF. The CDR3 coding sequence is TGCGCCAGCACCCTAGCGGGGGACCCTGTGCAGTACTTC.